Each of the 28 T cell receptor beta chains below was sequenced from the same sample in a study of cytomegalovirus exposure and HLA in healthy donors. Amplification used 60 Vbeta primers and 13 Jbeta primers. Only in-frame clones appear in the TCRdb table, and some are missing; sequencing was by immunoSEQ multiplex PCR. The sample contains some 170,000 clones, 70% to 80% of which appear only once. Input material: PBMCs. Receptor source: a man aged 18 to 30 in good health and CMV-seropositive.

This sequence joins TRBV27 and TRBJ2-2; 9 bases are shared with TRBD2. Germline loops: CDR1 MNHEY, CDR2 SMNVEV (reference sequence). V lost 6 bases and J lost 6; bases outside the gene matches: 2. This CDR3 contains 13 residues. The CDR3 here is CASSRLAAGELFF. Here the CDR3 DNA reads TGTGCCAGCAGCCGACTAGCGGCCGGGGAGCTGTTTTTT.

In its sample, this clone was seen once. The J gene is TRBJ2-7, the V gene TRBV18, with TRBD1 identical over 12 bases. V gave up 3 bases and J gave up 4 bases; unmatched junction bases: 4. Looked up from germline, CDR1 is KGHSH and CDR2 is LQKENI. CDR3 size: 15 residues. CDR3 bases: TGTGCCAGCTCACCTGGGACAGGGGGCGGGTACGAGCAGTACTTC. This gives the protein CASSPGTGGGYEQYF.

This clone was found a few times. The chain employs TRBV19 and TRBJ2-7; the match to TRBD2 covers 9 bases. This CDR3 has 17 amino acids. CDR1 and CDR2 from the germline V gene are LNHDA and SQIVND (reference sequence). V shed 1 base, J shed 2 bases, and the junction held 9 bases outside the gene matches. The CDR3 nucleotides read TGTGCCAGTAGTATAGGAATGACTAGCGGATTTACCTACGAGCAGTACTTC. The encoded protein is CASSIGMTSGFTYEQYF. The full variable domain, with the rest looked up from reference TRBV19 and TRBJ2-7, is DGGITQSPKYLFRKEGQNVTLSCEQNLNHDAMYWYRQDPGQGLRLIYYSQIVNDFQKGDIAEGYSVSREKKESFPLTVTSAQKNPTAFYLCASSIGMTSGFTYEQYFGPGTRLTVT.

This chain uses TRBV7-6 with TRBJ2-2; the match to TRBD2 covers 8 bases. The junction had 7 bases not matched to a gene; V was cut back by 5 bases and J by 2 bases. The CDR3 is made up of 16 amino acids. The germline V gene encodes CDR1 SGHVS and CDR2 FNYEAQ. In nucleotides, the CDR3 is TGTGCCAGCAGCAAACTAGCGGAGATTAACACCGGGGAGCTGTTTTTT. Its protein is CASSKLAEINTGELFF.

The J gene is TRBJ1-1, the V gene TRBV10-3; 8 bases fit TRBD1. CDR1 and CDR2 (germline): ENHRY, SYGVKD. The CDR3 consists of 20 residues. The ends lost 6 bases at V and 4 bases at J; junction bases unmatched: 25. The chain's CDR3 is CAIRSGQGAPFLNLGTEAFF. In nucleotides, the CDR3 is TGTGCCATCAGGAGCGGTCAGGGGGCCCCCTTCCTCAATCTGGGCACTGAAGCTTTCTTT.

This clone has only one observation. The chain has TRBV5-1 and TRBJ1-4, with a weak D call TRBD1 (5 bases). Trimming left V 2 bases short and J 7 bases short, with 15 bases between. The CDR3 consists of 15 residues. Germline V CDR1 and CDR2: SGHRS, YFSETQ. CDR3 protein: CASSLGGEEGEKLFF. In nucleotides, the CDR3 is TGCGCCAGCAGCTTAGGAGGGGAGGAGGGTGAAAAACTGTTTTTT.

The rearrangement joins TRBV2 to TRBJ1-1; D remains ambiguous. The V end was cut by 5 bases, the J end by 3 bases, with 7 bases between. From germline, CDR1 is SNHLY and CDR2 FYNNEI. This CDR3 spans 12 amino acids. CDR3 sequence reads: CASSPVYTEAFF. CDR3 nucleotides: TGTGCCAGCAGTCCAGTCTACACTGAAGCTTTCTTT.

The rearrangement uses TRBV14 and TRBJ2-5; 11 nucleotides line up with TRBD1. Germline V gene lookup returns CDR1 SGHDN and CDR2 FVKESK. The CDR3 totals 16 residues. V lost 4 bases, J lost 4 bases, and 8 bases stayed unmatched. The CDR3 sequence: CASSRRDRGFAETQYF. The CDR3 region has the DNA TGTGCCAGCAGCCGAAGGGACAGGGGGTTTGCAGAGACCCAGTACTTC.

The chain links TRBV4-3 to TRBJ2-1; D is possibly TRBD2 (5 bases). Germline-derived CDR1 and CDR2 are LGHNA and YSLEER. CDR3 length equals 14 residues. Trimming removed 4 bases from V and 6 bases from J, with 13 bases in between. CDR3 sequence: CASSPVGKTNEQFF. The CDR3 coding sequence is TGCGCCAGCAGCCCGGTCGGGAAGACCAATGAGCAGTTCTTC.

V and J are TRBV6-5 and TRBJ2-1; D uncertain. V was cut by 6 bases and J by 9 bases, with 9 bases left in between. Germline lookup yields CDR1 MNHEY and CDR2 SVGAGI. This CDR3 has 11 residues. The CDR3 loop is CASSLSGEQFF. The CDR3 coding sequence is TGTGCCAGCAGCCTTAGTGGTGAGCAGTTCTTC.

This clone was seen only a few times. V and J are TRBV10-3 and TRBJ2-1, with D maybe TRBD2 (5 bases). Germline V gene data show CDR1 as ENHRY and CDR2 as SYGVKD. Trimming took off 6 bases at V and 10 bases at J, with 13 bases between the two ends. This CDR3 contains 12 residues. The CDR3 nucleotides are TGTGCCATCAGCGGGGTGGGATGGGAGCAGTTCTTC. This sequence encodes CAISGVGWEQFF.

V and J are TRBV13 and TRBJ1-2; D unclear. CDR1 PRHDT and CDR2 FYEKMQ come from the germline V gene (reference sequence). The CDR3 extends over 16 amino acids. Trimming removed 4 bases at V and 4 bases at J, with 19 bases between. The CDR3 region is CASSSPYASPPYGYTF. The CDR3 nucleotides are TGTGCCAGCAGCTCACCATACGCGAGTCCGCCCTATGGCTACACCTTC.

The rearrangement joins TRBV29-1 to TRBJ2-1; D possibly corresponds to TRBD1 (6 bases). Germline loops: CDR1 SQVTM, CDR2 ANQGSEA. The CDR3 runs to 14 residues. V was clipped by 5 bases and J by 7 bases, with 18 bases between them. Here the CDR3 reads CSVPTGTLWNEQFF. The CDR3 nucleotides read TGCAGCGTTCCGACAGGTACTTTATGGAATGAGCAGTTCTTC.

The gene calls are TRBV18 and TRBJ1-2; 9 bases are a match to TRBD1. CDR3 size: 15 residues. V was pared by 2 bases and J by 12 bases, with 13 bases of the junction left unmatched. The germline V gene encodes CDR1 KGHSH and CDR2 LQKENI. The CDR3 DNA reads as TGTGCCAGCTCACCAACACCGGGACAGGGTATCGGCCACACCTTC. Protein sequence: CASSPTPGQGIGHTF. The variable domain in full, with the rest retrieved from reference TRBV18 and TRBJ1-2, is NAGVMQNPRHLVRRRGQEARLRCSPMKGHSHVYWYRQLPEEGLKFMVYLQKENIIDESGMPKERFSAEFPKEGPSILRIQQVVRGDSAAYFCASSPTPGQGIGHTFGSGTRLTVV.

A word on this clone: Sequence at one end of the junction differs from germline and may be a read error. The CDR3 DNA sequence: TGTGCCAGCAGTTATGACAAACGGACAGGGGGCGTCTACGAGCAGTACTTC. Amino acids: CASSYDKRTGGVYEQYF. This rearrangement joins TRBV10-3 to TRBJ2-7; TRBD1 matches at 11 bases. The CDR3 extends over 17 amino acids. Germline values: CDR1 ENHRY, CDR2 SYGVKD.

V is TRBV11-2 and J is TRBJ2-1; TRBD2 matches at 7 bases. Germline loops: CDR1 SGHAT, CDR2 FQNNGV. The CDR3 loop spans 15 amino acids. With V trimmed by 3 bases and J by 4 bases, 6 bases remained unmatched. DNA of the CDR3: TGTGCCAGCAGCTTTAAGACTAGCCGATACAATGAGCAGTTCTTC. This encodes CASSFKTSRYNEQFF.

This chain links TRBV9 with TRBJ2-5; 13 bases are shared with TRBD2. V shed 4 bases and J 5 bases; nucleotides not matched to a gene: 8. Germline V lookup: CDR1 SGDLS, CDR2 YYNGEE. The CDR3 is made up of 16 amino acids. For the CDR3, the DNA is TGTGCCAGCAGCCCGATGACTAGCGGGGGGACGGAGACCCAGTACTTC. The encoded protein is CASSPMTSGGTETQYF.

This chain uses TRBV30 with TRBJ1-2; TRBD1 aligns across 10 bases. The germline V gene has CDR1 GTSNPN and CDR2 SVGIG (reference sequence). With 3 bases clipped from V and 4 bases from J, the junction kept 5 bases outside the gene matches. This CDR3 region has 14 residues. The CDR3 reads CAWRGGQGGYGYTF. The CDR3 DNA is TGTGCCTGGAGGGGTGGACAGGGGGGCTATGGCTACACCTTC.

The chain employs TRBV9 and TRBJ2-5, with TRBD2 matching 9 bases. The CDR3 runs to 17 residues. Germline V gene data show CDR1 as SGDLS and CDR2 as YYNGEE. With 0 bases clipped from V and 4 bases from J, the junction kept 10 bases outside the gene matches. CDR3 residues: CASSVAGGASGIETQYF. The CDR3 DNA follows: TGTGCCAGCAGCGTAGCGGGTGGGGCTAGCGGGATAGAGACCCAGTACTTC.

The rearrangement links TRBV25-1 to TRBJ1-5; unclear D gene. This CDR3 is 15 amino acids long. The V gene lost 3 bases and the J gene lost 2 bases, with 11 bases spanning the gap. The germline V gene encodes CDR1 MGHDK and CDR2 SYGVNS. The CDR3 DNA reads TGTGCCAGCAGTGATTCCAGGTGGGGCAATCAGCCCCAGCATTTT. As protein: CASSDSRWGNQPQHF.

The J gene is TRBJ2-3, the V gene TRBV29-1, with a tentative D call TRBD2 (5 bases). Germline loops: CDR1 SQVTM, CDR2 ANQGSEA. V was trimmed by 5 bases and J by 1 base, leaving 10 bases between them. The CDR3 is made up of 13 amino acids. CDR3 residues: CSVRTLGTDTQYF. The CDR3 bases are TGCAGCGTTAGGACTCTCGGCACAGATACGCAGTATTTT.

The chain joins TRBV11-3 to TRBJ2-1, with D possibly matching TRBD2 (6 bases). The CDR3 is made up of 12 amino acids. Germline loops: CDR1 SGHNT, CDR2 YENEEA. With 2 bases removed from V and 8 bases from J, the gap between germline ends came to 7 bases. The CDR3 DNA follows: TGTGCCAGCAGCTTACGCGGGGATGAGCAGTTCTTC. This codes for CASSLRGDEQFF.

The chain uses TRBV6-1 and TRBJ2-3; D perhaps matches TRBD2 (6 bases). Germline V gene sequence: CDR1 MNHNS, CDR2 SASEGT. This CDR3 has 16 amino acids. Trimming pared 4 bases from V and 2 bases from J, leaving 16 bases between. The CDR3 reads CASSGVWQGLTDTQYF. CDR3 coding DNA: TGTGCCAGCAGTGGGGTGTGGCAGGGACTCACAGATACGCAGTATTTT.

This clone has only a few counts. The chain has TRBV19 and TRBJ2-3, with D maybe TRBD1 (6 bases). The CDR3 extends over 14 amino acids. Germline-derived CDR1 and CDR2 are LNHDA and SQIVND (reference sequence). The V and J ends lost 3 bases and 0 bases respectively, with 7 bases between them. The CDR3 here is CASSIQGSTDTQYF. CDR3 coding DNA: TGTGCCAGTAGTATCCAGGGGAGCACAGATACGCAGTATTTT.

This sequence joins TRBV13 and TRBJ2-3; the match to TRBD1 covers 11 bases. Trimming cost V 1 base and J 6 bases; bases outside gene matches: 18. The CDR3 loop spans 20 amino acids. Germline CDR1 PRHDT, CDR2 FYEKMQ (reference sequence). In DNA form, the CDR3 reads TGTGCCAGCAGCTTAGTGACGGGGACAGGGGGACTCTTGCAGTGGGATACGCAGTATTTT. This encodes CASSLVTGTGGLLQWDTQYF.

The chain links TRBV12-5 to TRBJ2-3; 11 bases are a match to TRBD2. The trim removed 2 bases at V and 0 bases at J, leaving 19 bases unmatched. From germline, CDR1 is LGHNT and CDR2 FRNRAP. The CDR3 totals 22 residues. CDR3 coding DNA: TGTGCTAGTGGTTTGTATCGGCGGGGACTAGCGGATCCTCGAATTAGCACAGATACGCAGTATTTT. Translation: CASGLYRRGLADPRISTDTQYF. Variable domain in full (rest from reference TRBV12-5 and TRBJ2-3): DARVTQTPRHKVTEMGQEVTMRCQPILGHNTVFWYRQTMMQGLELLAYFRNRAPLDDSGMPKDRFSAEMPDATLATLKIQPSEPRDSAVYFCASGLYRRGLADPRISTDTQYFGPGTRLTVL.

The chain recombines TRBV6-6 with TRBJ1-2, with D perhaps TRBD1 (5 bases). The germline CDR1 and CDR2 sequences are MNHNY and SVGAGI (reference sequence). The CDR3 consists of 12 residues. Trimming cost V 6 bases and J 3 bases, with 8 bases left between them. CDR3 sequence (DNA): TGTGCCAGCAGACCGACAGACTATGGCTACACCTTC. It specifies CASRPTDYGYTF.

The rearrangement links TRBV9 to TRBJ2-2, with 8 nucleotides matching TRBD1. Germline-derived CDR1 and CDR2 are SGDLS and YYNGEE. Unmatched junction bases numbered 6, after V lost 4 bases and J lost 4 bases. CDR3 size: 15 residues. As DNA, the CDR3 is TGTGCCAGCAGCCCAAGACAGGGGAGCACCGGGGAGCTGTTTTTT. It yields the protein CASSPRQGSTGELFF.